Shown below are 4 T cell receptor beta chains from a single sample sequenced in a study of T cell changes during pregnancy in multiple sclerosis (dated by TCRdb to between 2018 and 2021). Libraries were made using the immunoSEQ multiplex PCR assay. TCRdb took this table from immuneACCESS and kept in-frame rearrangements with V and J called. Such tables lack part of the clones; where checked against another copy, unresolved V genes explain under half of the gap, and the rest is unexplained. A total of around 62,000 clones appear in this sample, about nine tenths of them only once. The ten largest clones represent roughly 1.5% of the sample. The sequences come from peripheral blood, collected in the third trimester of pregnancy. Every receptor here comes from a female donor with multiple sclerosis, enrolled in a pregnancy study.

The chain's CDR3 is CASSIGLAGHGETQYF. The DNA of the CDR3 is TGTGCCAGTAGTATTGGACTAGCGGGCCACGGGGAGACCCAGTACTTC. The chain has TRBV19 and TRBJ2-5; 11 bases line up with TRBD2. V was clipped by 3 bases and J by 5 bases; unmatched bases: 8. Germline lookup yields CDR1 LNHDA and CDR2 SQIVND (reference sequence). The length of the CDR3 is 16 residues.

As to this clone: The junction differs from germline at one of its ends, possibly a read error. J is TRBJ2-5 and V is TRBV5-4; D may be TRBD2 (5 bases). There are 14 residues in the CDR3. The germline CDR1 and CDR2 sequences are SGHNT and YYREEE (reference sequence). Written as DNA, the CDR3 is TGTGCCAGCAGTCCCGACGGGAACCAGGAGACCCAGTACTTC. Translation gives CASSPDGNQETQYF.

The sample holds a few counts of this clone. V gene TRBV30 combines with J gene TRBJ2-1; D is unclear. Germline V gives CDR1 GTSNPN, CDR2 SVGIG (reference sequence). The germline V and J ends were trimmed by 4 bases and 8 bases, with 15 bases remaining between them. CDR3 size: 13 residues. Here the CDR3 reads CAWIKEQTDEQFF. Here the CDR3 DNA reads TGTGCCTGGATCAAGGAACAGACCGATGAGCAGTTCTTC.

The rearrangement uses TRBV30 and TRBJ1-3, with a tentative D call TRBD1 (5 bases). V shed 4 bases and J shed 4 bases, with 17 bases lying between them. CDR1 and CDR2 (germline): GTSNPN, SVGIG (reference sequence). The CDR3 totals 15 residues. The CDR3 here is CAWNPPGLIGNTIYF. In DNA form, the CDR3 reads TGTGCCTGGAACCCCCCAGGGTTAATAGGAAACACCATATATTTT.